This T cell receptor beta chain emerged from a study of blood T cell repertoires in COVID-19. Assay used: immunoSEQ multiplex PCR; TCRdb lists only in-frame clones, some missing. The table records hundreds of thousands of clones, approximately 90% of them present only once. Germline V gene lookup returns CDR1 SGHTA and CDR2 FQGNSA. Between the trimmed V and J ends, which lost 5 bases and 2 bases, there was a span of 14 bases. The CDR3 is made up of 15 amino acids. This chain joins TRBV7-2 and TRBJ2-3, with D tentatively TRBD2 (6 bases). The material sequenced was peripheral blood. The TCR comes from a woman aged 25 to 39 who had recovered from COVID-19. The CDR3 sequence: CASSPFAGNTDTQYF. The CDR3 nucleotides are TGTGCCAGCAGCCCCTTTGCGGGGAACACAGATACGCAGTATTTT.